Presented here are 8 T cell receptor beta chains from one specimen sequenced in a study of T-cell reconstitution after alpha-beta-depleted transplantation in children. It was with unique molecular identifiers that the TCRbeta library was prepared. TCRdb itself ran the PCR reads through MiXCR, one entry per CDR3 protein. Here the sample spans more than 500,000 distinct CDR3 sequences, more than 9.5% being singletons. Sample: PBMCs, mostly from graft donor cells, taken 180 days after TCRalphabeta/CD19-depleted stem cell transplant. These receptors originate from a female patient aged 2-9 years who had a stem cell transplant for aplastic anemia, so the T cells may come from the graft donor.

This sequence joins TRBV5-1 and TRBJ2-7; TRBD2 agrees at 10 bases. Germline trimming cut 7 bases from V and 3 bases from J; bases unmatched to any gene: 7. Germline V CDR1 and CDR2: SGHRS, YFSETQ. This CDR3 contains 14 residues. Here the CDR3 DNA reads TGCGCCAGCGGTAGCGGGAGGTCCCTCTACGAGCAGTACTTC. Protein product: CASGSGRSLYEQYF.

This clonotype was recorded at least ten times. V is TRBV12-3 or TRBV12-4 and J is TRBJ1-5, with 7 bases identical to TRBD1. The CDR3 is 15 amino acids. V gave up 1 base and J gave up 6 bases; unmatched junction bases: 6. CDR3 sequence: CASSLGQGVSQPQHF. CDR3 DNA sequence: TGTGCCAGCAGTTTAGGGCAGGGGGTAAGTCAGCCCCAGCATTTT.

This clonotype was counted a few times. One base away lies a much larger clone, so this may be a sequencing read error. The genes are TRBV5-1 and TRBJ2-5; the D is unclear. Germline assignment: CDR1 SGHRS and CDR2 YFSETQ. Deletions cut 3 bases from V and 7 bases from J, with 7 bases between. The CDR3 length is 11 residues. As DNA, the CDR3 is TGCGCCAGCAGCTGGGAAGGGACCCAGTACTTC. Protein sequence: CASSWEGTQYF. The full variable domain, with the rest looked up from reference TRBV5-1 and TRBJ2-5, is KAGVTQTPRYLIKTRGQQVTLSCSPISGHRSVSWYQQTPGQGLQFLFEYFSETQRNKGNFPGRFSGRQFSNSRSEMNVSTLELGDSALYLCASSWEGTQYFGPGTRLLVL.

This clonotype was counted a few times. This chain joins TRBV28 and TRBJ1-5, with unresolved D. This CDR3 spans 15 amino acids. Germline lookup yields CDR1 MDHEN and CDR2 SYDVKM. The V gene lost 3 bases and the J gene lost 1 base, with 10 bases spanning the gap. CDR3 coding DNA: TGTGCCAGCAGTTTTCATTTTGCCAGCAATCAGCCCCAGCATTTT. Amino acids: CASSFHFASNQPQHF.

CDR3 region: CASSQGWPKRETQYF. The CDR3 DNA reads as TGCGCCAGCAGCCAAGGTTGGCCAAAGAGAGAGACCCAGTACTTC. This chain links TRBV4-1 with TRBJ2-5, with D hard to call. The CDR3 has 15 residues. V lost 1 base and J lost 4, with 13 bases in between. Germline assignment: CDR1 MGHRA and CDR2 YSYEKL.

The chain carries TRBV10-3 and TRBJ2-7, with TRBD2 matching 8 bases. V shed 3 bases and J 4 bases; nucleotides not matched to a gene: 8. Germline V CDR1 and CDR2: ENHRY, SYGVKD. The CDR3 runs 15 residues. The CDR3 nucleotides are TGTGCCATCAGTGATCCCAGCGGGAGTATATACGAGCAGTACGTC. This encodes CAISDPSGSIYEQYV.

This clonotype has more than one count but fewer than ten. This rearrangement joins TRBV20-1 to TRBJ2-3, with TRBD1 matching 8 bases. This CDR3 has 15 amino acids. Trimming cost V 6 bases and J 5 bases; bases outside gene matches: 13. Germline V lookup: CDR1 DFQATT, CDR2 SNEGSKA (reference sequence). In DNA, the CDR3 is TGCAGTGCCAACGCGGAGACAGGGGTGGGAGATACGCAGTATTTT. This translates into CSANAETGVGDTQYF.

This clonotype was counted ten times or more. The chain couples TRBV5-1 to TRBJ1-3, with D maybe TRBD1 (5 bases). The CDR3 has 15 amino acids. Trimming shortened V by 4 bases and J by 0 bases, and 11 bases separated the two germline ends. CDR1 SGHRS and CDR2 YFSETQ come from the germline V gene. The CDR3 DNA follows: TGCGCCAGCAGCCCAACAGGAGACTCTGGAAACACCATATATTTT. The encoded protein is CASSPTGDSGNTIYF.